The 31 T cell receptor beta chains reported below all come from one sample, sequenced in a study of neurological immune-mediated disorders. Stated time point: longitudinal time-point 2. A single record per CDR3 protein comes from TCRdb applying MiXCR to the 5' RACE reads. The data contain 81,000 or so distinct CDR3 sequences, over 10% of them singletons. The source material was PBMCs. The receptors were sampled from a female donor with HTLV-1-associated myelopathy (HAM/TSP).

As to this clonotype: A clone one base away is much larger, so this may be a read error. CDR3 sequence (DNA): TGTGCCAGCAGATCCCTGACAGGGCTCGAGCAGTACTTC. Its translation is CASRSLTGLEQYF. V and J are TRBV25-1 and TRBJ2-7, with TRBD1 matching over 7 bases. In germline, CDR1 is MGHDK, CDR2 SYGVNS. CDR3 length equals 13 residues. The J segment lost 6 bases and the V segment lost 6 bases, leaving 8 bases of the junction unmatched.

This clonotype was seen ten or more times. This chain links TRBV9 with TRBJ2-2, with 9 bases identical to TRBD1. The V gene end was trimmed by 7 bases and the J gene end by 7 bases; junction bases not matched to a gene: 5. Germline-derived CDR1 and CDR2 are SGDLS and YYNGEE. The length of the CDR3 is 13 residues. As DNA, the CDR3 is TGTGCCAGCGTACAGGGGGCGATCGGGGAGCTGTTTTTT. Translating gives CASVQGAIGELFF.

This clonotype occurred many times. V usage is TRBV25-1 and J usage is TRBJ1-1; D is undetermined. V was shortened by 1 base and J by 4 bases, with 7 bases between the two germline ends. The V gene's germline CDR1 is MGHDK and CDR2 SYGVNS. The CDR3 runs to 13 residues. The CDR3 coding sequence is TGTGCCAGCAGTGAATTGTGGGGCACTGAAGCTTTCTTT. The encoded protein is CASSELWGTEAFF.

The table lists this clonotype with a few counts. The rearrangement links TRBV7-2 to TRBJ2-1; TRBD2 is a possible D gene (7 bases). There are 15 residues in the CDR3. Trimming stripped 5 bases from V and 2 bases from J, with 13 bases between. Germline V gene sequence: CDR1 SGHTA, CDR2 FQGNSA. CDR3 in amino acids: CASSPGGRAYNEQFF. As DNA, the CDR3 is TGTGCCAGCAGCCCCGGGGGGCGAGCCTACAATGAGCAGTTCTTC.

The chain is built from TRBV7-9 and TRBJ2-5; 9 nucleotides align to TRBD1. The CDR3 runs to 14 residues. The germline V gene encodes CDR1 SEHNR and CDR2 FQNEAQ (reference sequence). After removal of 5 bases from V and 7 bases from J, the junction contained 8 bases not matched to a gene. The CDR3 DNA sequence: TGTGCCAGCAGCATAAGGACAGGGGTATGGACCCAGTACTTC. It codes for CASSIRTGVWTQYF.

There are many counts of this clonotype. The V call is TRBV10-3, the J call TRBJ2-3; 7 bases agree with TRBD1. Losses at the gene ends were 5 bases for V and 0 bases for J; bases not matched to a gene: 2. The length of the CDR3 is 14 residues. CDR1 and CDR2 (germline): ENHRY, SYGVKD. CDR3 in DNA: TGTGCCATCAGTAGACAGGGAAGCACAGATACGCAGTATTTT. Translation gives CAISRQGSTDTQYF.

As to this clonotype: This could be a read error, since a much larger clone is one nucleotide away. The V and J genes are TRBV4-2 and TRBJ2-7; D is uncertain. V was trimmed by 3 bases and J by 6 bases, leaving 15 bases between them. This CDR3 is 14 amino acids long. Germline values: CDR1 LGHNA, CDR2 YNFKEQ. This CDR3 reads CASSHTVGRPEQYF. CDR3 DNA: TGTGCCAGCAGCCATACAGTGGGCCGCCCCGAGCAGTACTTC.

This chain uses TRBV5-6 with TRBJ2-3; a weak D match, TRBD2 (6 bases). The germline V gene has CDR1 SGHDT and CDR2 YYEEEE. The CDR3 consists of 16 residues. Trimming took 4 bases from V and 3 from J, leaving 18 bases between them. CDR3 nucleotides: TGTGCCAGCAGCCCCGGGGGACTTACAAAGACAGATACGCAGTATTTT. It codes for CASSPGGLTKTDTQYF.

The table lists this clonotype with many counts. This rearrangement joins TRBV5-1 to TRBJ2-3; D gene uncertain. Germline assignment: CDR1 SGHRS and CDR2 YFSETQ. Trimming shortened V by 0 bases and J by 7 bases, and 12 bases separated the two germline ends. The CDR3 is 14 amino acids. The CDR3 sequence: CASSLVPDQYTQYF. The CDR3 DNA reads TGCGCCAGCAGCTTGGTTCCAGATCAATATACGCAGTATTTT. Drawing the rest from reference TRBV5-1 and TRBJ2-3, the complete variable domain is KAGVTQTPRYLIKTRGQQVTLSCSPISGHRSVSWYQQTPGQGLQFLFEYFSETQRNKGNFPGRFSGRQFSNSRSEMNVSTLELGDSALYLCASSLVPDQYTQYFGPGTRLTVL.

This clonotype was found many times. The chain links TRBV4-1 to TRBJ2-1, with D possibly being TRBD1 (6 bases). The CDR3 totals 17 residues. The germline V gene has CDR1 MGHRA and CDR2 YSYEKL. Trimming removed 3 bases at V and 6 bases at J, with 21 bases between. CDR3 nucleotide sequence: TGCGCCAGCAGCCAGCTAAACCGGGACACCCATGTCAATGAGCAGTTCTTC. Translated: CASSQLNRDTHVNEQFF.

The sample holds many counts of this clonotype. The chain uses TRBV6-5 and TRBJ2-3, with TRBD2 identical over 7 bases. The CDR3 contains 16 residues. Germline V gene sequence: CDR1 MNHEY, CDR2 SVGAGI. The J segment lost 1 base and the V segment lost 1 base, leaving 5 bases of the junction unmatched. The CDR3 loop reads CASSYFGRGGTDTQYF. The DNA for the CDR3 is TGTGCCAGCAGTTACTTCGGCCGGGGGGGCACAGATACGCAGTATTTT.

This clonotype turned up a few times. The gene calls are TRBV28 and TRBJ2-3, with 14 bases that match TRBD2. The V and J ends lost 5 bases and 3 bases, in that order; junction bases with no gene match: 1. CDR3 length: 15 residues. Germline V gene sequence: CDR1 MDHEN, CDR2 SYDVKM. The CDR3 sequence: CASSRLAGGTDTQYF. CDR3 DNA sequence: TGTGCCAGCAGTAGACTAGCGGGGGGGACAGATACGCAGTATTTT.

The chain couples TRBV4-1 to TRBJ1-4; no clear D gene. The V and J ends lost 7 bases and 7 bases respectively, with 19 bases between them. CDR1 is MGHRA, CDR2 YSYEKL, per germline. The CDR3 has 15 amino acids. The CDR3 here is CASIQSQSNVEKLFF. CDR3 sequence (DNA): TGCGCCAGCATCCAGTCCCAGAGTAACGTTGAAAAACTGTTTTTT.

This clonotype has ten or more counts. This chain uses TRBV14 with TRBJ2-1; the match to TRBD1 covers 9 bases. Losses at the gene ends were 5 bases for V and 6 bases for J; bases not matched to a gene: 8. This CDR3 comprises 15 residues. Germline CDR1 is SGHDN and CDR2 is FVKESK. The CDR3 DNA is TGTGCCAGCAGCAAACACAGGGGGCTGGTCAATGAGCAGTTCTTC. Residues: CASSKHRGLVNEQFF.

V and J are TRBV12-3 or TRBV12-4 and TRBJ2-1; the D call may be TRBD1 or TRBD2 (6 bases each). The CDR3 sequence is 14 residues long. The germline V and J ends were trimmed by 4 bases and 3 bases, with 10 bases remaining between them. DNA of the CDR3: TGTGCCAGCAGTTCGGGGGCCAACTACAATGAGCAGTTCTTC. Amino acids: CASSSGANYNEQFF.

This clonotype has ten or more counts. The V call is TRBV3-1, the J call TRBJ1-2, with a weak D call TRBD1 (5 bases). Germline V gene lookup returns CDR1 LGHDT and CDR2 YNNKEL (reference sequence). Trimming took off 0 bases at V and 7 bases at J, with 18 bases between the two ends. The CDR3 loop spans 16 amino acids. The CDR3 loop reads CASSQDSLGGVRGYTF. Here the CDR3 DNA reads TGTGCCAGCAGCCAAGACAGTTTGGGAGGGGTACGTGGCTACACCTTC.

Many counts were recorded for this clonotype. This sequence joins TRBV12-3 or TRBV12-4 and TRBJ2-7; TRBD2 aligns across 8 bases. With V trimmed by 6 bases and J by 2 bases, 6 bases remained unmatched. The CDR3 is 14 amino acids. CDR3 in amino acids: CASSPAGGTYEQYF. CDR3 in DNA: TGTGCCAGCAGCCCCGCGGGGGGCACCTACGAGCAGTACTTC.

At least ten counts were recorded for this clonotype. The chain has TRBV6-5 and TRBJ2-7; D unclear. This CDR3 has 11 amino acids. Trimming left V 6 bases short and J 6 bases short, with 9 bases between. Germline CDR1 reads MNHEY; CDR2 reads SVGAGI. Written as DNA, the CDR3 is TGTGCCAGCAGGACAAAAGGCGAGCAGTACTTC. It translates to CASRTKGEQYF.

This clonotype turned up a few times. V gene TRBV5-1 combines with J gene TRBJ2-7; 9 bases fit TRBD2. This CDR3 comprises 13 residues. V shed 5 bases and J 2 bases; nucleotides not matched to a gene: 2. Germline CDR1 SGHRS, CDR2 YFSETQ. As DNA, the CDR3 is TGCGCCAGCAGGGCTAGCGGGACCTACGAGCAGTACTTC. Amino acids: CASRASGTYEQYF. Full variable domain (remainder filled in from reference TRBV5-1 and TRBJ2-7): KAGVTQTPRYLIKTRGQQVTLSCSPISGHRSVSWYQQTPGQGLQFLFEYFSETQRNKGNFPGRFSGRQFSNSRSEMNVSTLELGDSALYLCASRASGTYEQYFGPGTRLTVT.

This clonotype was recorded at least ten times. The chain is built from TRBV7-9 and TRBJ2-1, with TRBD2 as a possible D gene (6 bases). V was cut by 5 bases and J by 7 bases, with 21 bases left in between. Germline lookup yields CDR1 SEHNR and CDR2 FQNEAQ (reference sequence). The CDR3 contains 16 residues. CDR3 nucleotides: TGTGCCAGCAGCCGCCCTGGCGGGCGGGGTAAGAATGAGCAGTTCTTC. Translated: CASSRPGGRGKNEQFF.

This clonotype showed up many times. The V and J genes are TRBV12-3 or TRBV12-4 and TRBJ1-5; D is undetermined. With 3 bases removed from V and 1 base from J, the gap between germline ends came to 4 bases. There are 13 residues in the CDR3. Here the CDR3 reads CASSLASNQPQHF. The CDR3 DNA follows: TGTGCCAGCAGTTTGGCCAGCAATCAGCCCCAGCATTTT.

At least ten counts were recorded for this clonotype. The rearrangement uses TRBV3-1 and TRBJ2-2; D unresolved. This CDR3 is built from 14 residues. V lost 1 base and J lost 0, with 3 bases in between. Germline V gene sequence: CDR1 LGHDT, CDR2 YNNKEL (reference sequence). The CDR3 nucleotides are TGTGCCAGCAGCCAAGCTCCGAACACCGGGGAGCTGTTTTTT. Its protein is CASSQAPNTGELFF.

This clonotype was seen repeatedly, ten times or more. V gene TRBV4-1 combines with J gene TRBJ2-1; 8 nucleotides match TRBD1. With V trimmed by 7 bases and J by 5 bases, 7 bases remained unmatched. CDR3 length: 14 residues. The V gene's germline CDR1 is MGHRA and CDR2 YSYEKL. Here the CDR3 reads CASKGGTGNNEQFF. The CDR3 nucleotides read TGCGCCAGCAAAGGGGGGACAGGTAACAATGAGCAGTTCTTC.

The J gene is TRBJ1-2, the V gene TRBV4-1, with 7 bases matching TRBD1. Trimming removed 4 bases from V and 2 bases from J; junction bases left unmatched: 16. The CDR3 extends over 18 amino acids. CDR1 is MGHRA, CDR2 YSYEKL, per germline. CDR3 region: CASSPPLGRGRRNYGYTF. The CDR3 DNA sequence: TGCGCCAGCAGCCCCCCCCTAGGTAGGGGGCGCCGGAACTATGGCTACACCTTC.

This clonotype was observed at least ten times. The chain couples TRBV12-3 or TRBV12-4 to TRBJ1-2; no firm D call. Trimming pared 3 bases from V and 4 bases from J, leaving 12 bases between. The CDR3 has 14 residues. CDR3 nucleotide sequence: TGTGCCAGCAGTTTTAATGATAGATCCTATGGCTACACCTTC. It specifies CASSFNDRSYGYTF.

This clonotype has ten or more counts. V and J are TRBV7-9 and TRBJ2-7; 11 nucleotides align to TRBD1. The V and J ends lost 3 bases and 2 bases, in that order; junction bases with no gene match: 3. The length of the CDR3 is 15 residues. Germline V gives CDR1 SEHNR, CDR2 FQNEAQ (reference sequence). The CDR3: CASSLWDRGTYEQYF. The DNA of the CDR3 is TGTGCCAGCAGCTTGTGGGACAGGGGGACCTACGAGCAGTACTTC.

This clonotype was picked up many times. J is TRBJ2-3 and V is TRBV18; D is ambiguous. Per the germline V gene, CDR1 is KGHSH and CDR2 is LQKENI. This CDR3 contains 14 residues. V dropped 4 bases and J dropped 5 bases, with 13 bases sitting between them. CDR3 DNA: TGTGCCAGCTCACAAACTGCGTCGGAAGATACGCAGTATTTT. It translates to CASSQTASEDTQYF.

In this sample, this clonotype turned up many times. Mismatch with germline at one junction end may stem from a read error. Here the CDR3 reads CATSRDAEGGETQYF. As DNA, the CDR3 is TGTGCTACCAGCAGGGACGCGGAGGGAGGTGAGACCCAGTACTTC. J is TRBJ2-5 and V is TRBV15; tentatively, D is TRBD2 (6 bases). CDR3 length: 15 amino acids. CDR1 is LNHNV and CDR2 is YYDKDF in the germline V gene (reference sequence).

This clonotype was counted ten times or more. V usage is TRBV9 and J usage is TRBJ2-3; weak D call: TRBD2 (5 bases). Per the germline V gene, CDR1 is SGDLS and CDR2 is YYNGEE. The CDR3 covers 15 residues. Trimming shortened V by 3 bases and J by 0 bases, and 11 bases separated the two germline ends. The CDR3 region has the DNA TGTGCCAGCAGCGGACGACTACAAAGCACAGATACGCAGTATTTT. Translated: CASSGRLQSTDTQYF.

Only a few counts were recorded for this clonotype. A read error may be the cause here, since a much bigger clone is one base away. V usage is TRBV29-1 and J usage is TRBJ2-1; TRBD2 matches at 8 bases. Trimming took 1 base from V and 14 from J; bases not matched to a gene: 10. This CDR3 region has 13 residues. The germline CDR1 and CDR2 sequences are SQVTM and ANQGSEA. CDR3 bases: TGCAGCGTTGAAGGGCTAGCGGGTAACATTGAGTTCTTC. Translated, it gives CSVEGLAGNIEFF.

V gene TRBV19 combines with J gene TRBJ2-3, with D possibly matching TRBD2 (6 bases). The germline gives CDR1 LNHDA, CDR2 SQIVND (reference sequence). Trimming took 5 bases from V and 4 from J, leaving 10 bases between them. CDR3 length: 13 residues. The CDR3 nucleotides read TGTGCCAGTAGTTCTAGCGACGCAGATACGCAGTATTTT. Amino acid sequence: CASSSSDADTQYF.